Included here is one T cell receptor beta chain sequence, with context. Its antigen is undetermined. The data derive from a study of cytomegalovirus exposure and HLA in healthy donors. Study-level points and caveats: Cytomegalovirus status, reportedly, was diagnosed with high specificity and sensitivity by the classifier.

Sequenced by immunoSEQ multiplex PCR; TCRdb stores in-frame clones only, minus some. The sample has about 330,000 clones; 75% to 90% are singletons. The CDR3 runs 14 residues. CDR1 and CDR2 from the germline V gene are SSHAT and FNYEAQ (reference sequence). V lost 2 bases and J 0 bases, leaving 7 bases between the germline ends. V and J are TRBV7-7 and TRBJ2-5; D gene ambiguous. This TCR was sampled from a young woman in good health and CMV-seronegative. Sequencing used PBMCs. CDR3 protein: CASSLNPYQETQYF. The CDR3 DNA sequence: TGTGCCAGCAGCTTAAATCCGTACCAAGAGACCCAGTACTTC.